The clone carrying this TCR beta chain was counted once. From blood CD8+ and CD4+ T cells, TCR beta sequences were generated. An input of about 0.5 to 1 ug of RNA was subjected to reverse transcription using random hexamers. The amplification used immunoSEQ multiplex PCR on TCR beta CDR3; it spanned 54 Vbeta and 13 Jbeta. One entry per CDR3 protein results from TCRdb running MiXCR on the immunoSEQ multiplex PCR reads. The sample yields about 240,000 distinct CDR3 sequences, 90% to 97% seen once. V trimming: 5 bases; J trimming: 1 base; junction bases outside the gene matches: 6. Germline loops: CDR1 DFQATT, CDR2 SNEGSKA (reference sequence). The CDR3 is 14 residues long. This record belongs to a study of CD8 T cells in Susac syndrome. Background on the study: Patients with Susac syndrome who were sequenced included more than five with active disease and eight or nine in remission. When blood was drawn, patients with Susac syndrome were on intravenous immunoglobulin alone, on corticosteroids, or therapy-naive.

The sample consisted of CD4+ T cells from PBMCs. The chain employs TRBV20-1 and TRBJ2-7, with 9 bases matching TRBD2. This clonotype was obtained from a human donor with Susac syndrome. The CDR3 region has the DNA TGCAGTGCTGCGACTAGCGGTCCTTCCTACGAGCAGTACTTC. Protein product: CSAATSGPSYEQYF.